The 31 T cell receptor beta chains below come from one sample, sequenced in a study of identical twins. Each CDR3 protein is one row after TCRdb ran MiXCR on the 5' RACE reads. The sample includes about 920,000 distinct CDR3 sequences, around an eighth of them seen just once. These data were also filed under a second study, of yellow fever vaccine responses in identical twins.

Source material: PBMCs. Receptors originate from a woman younger than 35 in good health.

This clonotype has a handful of counts. This rearrangement joins TRBV5-4 to TRBJ1-2; TRBD1 is a possible D gene (5 bases). The germline gives CDR1 SGHNT, CDR2 YYREEE (reference sequence). The V gene lost 4 bases and the J gene lost 0 bases, with 16 bases spanning the gap. The CDR3 totals 16 residues. Here the CDR3 reads CASSPPGQTANYGYTF. CDR3 DNA sequence: TGTGCCAGCAGCCCCCCGGGGCAGACAGCTAACTATGGCTACACCTTC.

The chain uses TRBV20-1 and TRBJ1-5; D may be TRBD1 (5 bases). Trimming took off 5 bases at V and 3 bases at J, with 11 bases between the two ends. Germline loops: CDR1 DFQATT, CDR2 SNEGSKA (reference sequence). The CDR3 extends over 13 amino acids. CDR3 bases: TGCAGTGCTTCACAGGTAGACAATCAGCCCCAGCATTTT. Translating it yields CSASQVDNQPQHF.

Note on this clonotype: The germline gene is not matched at one end of the junction; a read error may be the cause. The chain uses TRBV4-1 and TRBJ1-5; tentative D call: TRBD1 (5 bases). The CDR3 length is 16 residues. Per germline, CDR1 MGHRA and CDR2 YSYEKL. The CDR3 spells CASTPMGGYSKQPQHF. The CDR3 region has the DNA TGCGCCAGCACCCCCATGGGGGGGTACAGCAAACAGCCCCAGCATTTT.

This clonotype was seen only a few times. The chain carries TRBV7-9 and TRBJ2-3; D gene uncertain. The ends were cut back, 3 bases at V and 4 bases at J, with 11 bases in the middle. This CDR3 contains 14 residues. Germline V CDR1 and CDR2: SEHNR, FQNEAQ (reference sequence). CDR3 region: CASSFLVAADTQYF. As DNA, the CDR3 is TGTGCCAGCAGCTTTTTGGTAGCCGCAGATACGCAGTATTTT.

This clonotype turned up a few times. The V and J genes are TRBV28 and TRBJ2-6; the D is unclear. The V gene's germline CDR1 is MDHEN and CDR2 SYDVKM. The CDR3 extends over 18 amino acids. V lost 2 bases, J lost 0 bases, and 14 bases lay in between. This CDR3 is CASSLVGMQSSGANVLTF. CDR3 DNA sequence: TGTGCCAGCAGTTTAGTCGGCATGCAGAGCTCTGGGGCCAACGTCCTGACTTTC.

This clonotype was counted between two and nine times. The chain recombines TRBV28 with TRBJ2-7; possible D gene TRBD2, 6 bases. V lost 10 bases and J 2 bases, leaving 18 bases between the germline ends. The germline gives CDR1 MDHEN, CDR2 SYDVKM. This CDR3 has 14 residues. CDR3: CATEKAGGTYEQYF. In nucleotides, the CDR3 is TGTGCCACCGAAAAAGCGGGCGGAACCTACGAGCAGTACTTC.

This clonotype was detected many times. This rearrangement joins TRBV9 to TRBJ2-3; weak D call: TRBD2 (6 bases). This CDR3 comprises 15 residues. The V end lost 0 bases, the J end lost 4 bases, and 12 bases lay between the germline ends. Per germline, CDR1 SGDLS and CDR2 YYNGEE. CDR3 DNA sequence: TGTGCCAGCAGCGTAGAGCGGGCTTTGGCAGATACGCAGTATTTT. It translates to CASSVERALADTQYF.

This clonotype was recorded a few times. J is TRBJ2-5 and V is TRBV20-1, with 7 bases that match TRBD2. Trimming removed 5 bases from V and 5 bases from J; junction bases left unmatched: 8. Germline-derived CDR1 and CDR2 are DFQATT and SNEGSKA (reference sequence). The CDR3 is made up of 13 amino acids. For the CDR3, the DNA is TGCAGTGCTCCGCGGGGGACGGCGGAGACCCAGTACTTC. It encodes CSAPRGTAETQYF.

This clonotype was counted a few times. The rearrangement joins TRBV4-1 to TRBJ1-2; D is ambiguous. The CDR3 extends over 15 amino acids. Germline assignment: CDR1 MGHRA and CDR2 YSYEKL. V lost 4 bases to trimming and J lost 6 bases, with 18 bases between them. DNA for the CDR3: TGCGCCAGCAGCCGCCCGGGAGGGAGAAGGGATGGCTACACCTTC. Translating it yields CASSRPGGRRDGYTF.

The V call is TRBV29-1, the J call TRBJ2-1; tentatively, D is TRBD2 (6 bases). Germline lookup yields CDR1 SQVTM and CDR2 ANQGSEA. V was pared by 4 bases and J by 1 base, with 17 bases between. The CDR3 contains 16 residues. The CDR3 loop reads CSVGGAAGLSYNEQFF. DNA of the CDR3: TGCAGCGTTGGAGGGGCGGCGGGATTGTCCTACAATGAGCAGTTCTTC.

In this sample, this clonotype turned up a few times. The V call is TRBV5-4, the J call TRBJ2-7, with no clear D. CDR3 length: 15 amino acids. V gave up 0 bases and J gave up 0 bases, with 10 bases separating them. Germline values: CDR1 SGHNT, CDR2 YYREEE (reference sequence). The CDR3 DNA reads TGTGCCAGCAGCTTGGAGGCGACCAGCTCCTACGAGCAGTACTTC. It encodes CASSLEATSSYEQYF. Full variable domain (remainder filled in from reference TRBV5-4 and TRBJ2-7): ETGVTQSPTHLIKTRGQQVTLRCSSQSGHNTVSWYQQALGQGPQFIFQYYREEENGRGNFPPRFSGLQFPNYSSELNVNALELDDSALYLCASSLEATSSYEQYFGPGTRLTVT.

This clonotype was seen at least ten times. The chain links TRBV7-2 to TRBJ1-4, with D unclear. Deletions cut 6 bases from V and 8 bases from J, with 19 bases between. CDR1 is SGHTA and CDR2 is FQGNSA in the germline V gene. This CDR3 spans 15 amino acids. CDR3 protein: CASRENLGSGEKLFF. In nucleotides, the CDR3 is TGTGCCAGCAGAGAAAACTTGGGGTCGGGGGAAAAACTGTTTTTT.

This clonotype was picked up a small number of times. The V call is TRBV4-1, the J call TRBJ1-6; the D is unclear. Germline V CDR1 and CDR2: MGHRA, YSYEKL. This CDR3 contains 15 residues. Between the trimmed V and J ends, which lost 1 base and 7 bases, there was a span of 11 bases. The CDR3 sequence: CASSQGGGLNSPLHF. The CDR3 coding sequence is TGCGCCAGCAGCCAAGGGGGAGGTCTGAATTCACCCCTCCACTTT.

The count of this clonotype is one. A read error may produce the germline difference seen at one junction end. The chain carries TRBV5-1 and TRBJ2-2; 11 positions match TRBD1. The CDR3 spans 16 residues. Germline loops: CDR1 SGHRS, CDR2 YFSETQ. CDR3 sequence reads: CASSRGTGGDTGKLFF. The CDR3, as DNA: TGCGCCAGCAGCAGAGGGACAGGGGGTGACACCGGGAAGCTGTTTTTT.

This clonotype was seen repeatedly, ten times or more. CDR3 coding DNA: TGCAGTGCTAGAGATAGGGCGCAGCCCTCTGGAAACACCATATATTTT. Protein: CSARDRAQPSGNTIYF. The chain has TRBV20-1 and TRBJ1-3; no clear D gene. V was clipped by 0 bases and J by 0 bases, with 12 bases between them. Germline CDR1 reads DFQATT; CDR2 reads SNEGSKA (reference sequence). The CDR3 loop spans 16 amino acids.

The chain is built from TRBV7-9 and TRBJ1-2, with D unclear. CDR1 is SEHNR and CDR2 is FQNEAQ in the germline V gene (reference sequence). The CDR3 sequence is 13 residues long. Deletions cut 5 bases from V and 7 bases from J, with 14 bases between. The CDR3 loop reads CASSPSGLVGYTF. CDR3 DNA: TGTGCCAGCAGCCCTAGCGGCCTGGTTGGCTACACCTTC.

The sample holds many counts of this clonotype. The chain carries TRBV10-2 and TRBJ2-1, with D possibly TRBD2 on 6 matching bases. V was shortened by 2 bases and J by 0 bases, with 11 bases between the two germline ends. This CDR3 has 16 amino acids. Germline V gene data show CDR1 as WSHSY and CDR2 as SAAADI. CDR3: CASSESGWGSYNEQFF. Written as DNA, the CDR3 is TGCGCCAGCAGTGAGAGCGGGTGGGGCTCCTACAATGAGCAGTTCTTC.

The CDR3: CASSLEQAYNEQFF. The DNA of the CDR3 is TGCGCCAGCAGCTTGGAACAGGCGTACAATGAGCAGTTCTTC. The J gene is TRBJ2-1, the V gene TRBV5-1; tentative D call: TRBD1 (5 bases). The germline gives CDR1 SGHRS, CDR2 YFSETQ. Trimming took 0 bases from V and 4 from J, leaving 8 bases between them. This CDR3 has 14 amino acids. The full variable domain, in which reference TRBV5-1 and TRBJ2-1 provide the parts outside the CDR3, is KAGVTQTPRYLIKTRGQQVTLSCSPISGHRSVSWYQQTPGQGLQFLFEYFSETQRNKGNFPGRFSGRQFSNSRSEMNVSTLELGDSALYLCASSLEQAYNEQFFGPGTRLTVL.

The sample holds a few counts of this clonotype. J is TRBJ2-1 and V is TRBV20-1; D gene unclear. Trimming left V 5 bases short and J 6 bases short, with 5 bases between. Per the germline V gene, CDR1 is DFQATT and CDR2 is SNEGSKA (reference sequence). This CDR3 has 10 residues. CDR3 DNA sequence: TGCAGTGCTTTCACCAATGAGCAGTTCTTC. It is translated as CSAFTNEQFF.

The chain carries TRBV28 and TRBJ1-5; TRBD1 matches at 9 bases. CDR3 length: 13 residues. V was clipped by 6 bases and J by 7 bases; unmatched bases: 4. Germline values: CDR1 MDHEN, CDR2 SYDVKM. The CDR3 region is CASSDRGFQPQHF. The CDR3, as DNA: TGTGCCAGCAGCGACAGGGGGTTCCAGCCCCAGCATTTT.

This sequence joins TRBV19 and TRBJ2-1; TRBD2 matches 11 bases. V dropped 9 bases and J dropped 0; count of bases not matched to a gene: 4. Germline CDR1 is LNHDA and CDR2 is SQIVND (reference sequence). CDR3 size: 15 residues. CDR3 nucleotide sequence: TGTGCCAGCACAACTAGCGGGAGCTCCTACAATGAGCAGTTCTTC. Its translation: CASTTSGSSYNEQFF.

This clonotype was seen ten or more times. This rearrangement joins TRBV12-3 or TRBV12-4 to TRBJ1-5; TRBD1 matches at 7 bases. V was clipped by 5 bases and J by 4 bases; unmatched bases: 8. The CDR3 runs to 15 residues. CDR3 sequence (DNA): TGTGCCAGCAGTGCCAGGGGGGCAGGTAATCAGCCCCAGCATTTT. It translates to CASSARGAGNQPQHF.

Regarding this clonotype: A junction boundary mismatches the germline segment, possibly from a read error. The genes are TRBV3-1 and TRBJ2-1; D unclear. CDR1 and CDR2 from the germline V gene are LGHDT and YNNKEL (reference sequence). The CDR3 sequence is 14 residues long. The CDR3 nucleotides are TGTGCCAGCAGCCATTATCACTCCTTCAATGAGCAGTTCTTC. Encoded protein: CASSHYHSFNEQFF.

Only a few counts were recorded for this clonotype. The chain combines TRBV7-9 with TRBJ1-1; D may be TRBD1 (5 bases). V lost 5 bases and J 1 base, leaving 14 bases between the germline ends. CDR1 and CDR2 (germline): SEHNR, FQNEAQ (reference sequence). The CDR3 length is 15 residues. This CDR3 reads CASSPLRGSNTEAFF. In DNA form, the CDR3 reads TGTGCCAGCAGCCCGCTTCGGGGGTCGAACACTGAAGCTTTCTTT. The full variable domain, with the rest looked up from reference TRBV7-9 and TRBJ1-1, is DTGVSQNPRHKITKRGQNVTFRCDPISEHNRLYWYRQTLGQGPEFLTYFQNEAQLEKSRLLSDRFSAERPKGSFSTLEIQRTEQGDSAMYLCASSPLRGSNTEAFFGQGTRLTVV.

This clonotype was found a few times. V is TRBV16 and J is TRBJ2-7; a weak D match, TRBD1 (5 bases). V was clipped by 4 bases and J by 8 bases, with 15 bases between them. CDR3 length: 13 amino acids. Germline V CDR1 and CDR2: KGHSY, FQNENV. In DNA form, the CDR3 reads TGTGCCAGCAGCCGTCCGGACAAGCTGAAGCAGTACTTC. The encoded protein is CASSRPDKLKQYF.

The table lists this clonotype with a few counts. This chain links TRBV2 with TRBJ1-2, with TRBD1 as a possible D gene (6 bases). Germline CDR1 is SNHLY and CDR2 is FYNNEI. This CDR3 spans 14 amino acids. V lost 7 bases, J lost 0 bases, and 12 bases lay in between. The CDR3 loop is CASTDRSPNYGYTF. CDR3 coding DNA: TGTGCCAGCACAGACAGGTCCCCTAACTATGGCTACACCTTC.

The V gene is TRBV20-1, the J gene TRBJ2-1; 9 bases agree with TRBD1. Germline lookup yields CDR1 DFQATT and CDR2 SNEGSKA (reference sequence). V lost 6 bases, J lost 5 bases, and 8 bases stayed unmatched. The CDR3 runs 14 residues. CDR3 sequence: CSAGTGKIDNEQFF. The CDR3 DNA reads as TGCAGTGCCGGGACAGGGAAAATTGACAATGAGCAGTTCTTC.

There are a few counts of this clonotype. CDR3 DNA sequence: TGCGCCAGCAGCCCTTCCGGGGCCGGGGGCTACACCTTC. This gives the protein CASSPSGAGGYTF. The rearrangement uses TRBV5-1 and TRBJ1-2, with D perhaps TRBD1 (5 bases). V lost 4 bases and J lost 8, with 15 bases in between. Germline V gene lookup returns CDR1 SGHRS and CDR2 YFSETQ. The CDR3 spans 13 residues.

The chain employs TRBV10-3 and TRBJ2-7; no clear D. Germline CDR1 and CDR2: ENHRY and SYGVKD. The CDR3 contains 15 residues. Trimming left V 10 bases short and J 6 bases short, with 25 bases between. CDR3 nucleotides: TGTGCCACCAGGATTGCATTCCTCATAATGGTCGAGCAGTACGTC. Residues: CATRIAFLIMVEQYV.

The sample holds a few counts of this clonotype. This sequence joins TRBV20-1 and TRBJ2-2; 11 bases line up with TRBD2. Trimming cost V 6 bases and J 3 bases; bases outside gene matches: 15. This CDR3 region has 18 residues. Looked up from germline, CDR1 is DFQATT and CDR2 is SNEGSKA (reference sequence). The CDR3 DNA sequence: TGCAGTGCGGCCCCGGGGCTAGCGGGGGGACTATACACCGGGGAGCTGTTTTTT. Amino acids: CSAAPGLAGGLYTGELFF.

This clonotype was seen more than once but under ten times. The V and J genes are TRBV7-8 and TRBJ2-2; 9 nucleotides align to TRBD2. Germline V gives CDR1 SGHVS, CDR2 FQNEAQ. The V and J ends lost 5 bases and 5 bases, in that order; junction bases with no gene match: 9. The CDR3 sequence is 16 residues long. The CDR3 spells CASSGSTSGVTGELFF. The CDR3 DNA is TGTGCCAGCAGCGGGTCGACTAGCGGCGTGACCGGGGAGCTGTTTTTT.